This TCR beta chain was sequenced for a study of cytomegalovirus exposure and HLA in healthy donors. CDR1 MDHEN and CDR2 SYDVKM come from the germline V gene. This CDR3 contains 15 residues. After removal of 5 bases from V and 3 bases from J, the junction contained 6 bases not matched to a gene. Researchers ran the PCR with 60 Vbeta and 13 Jbeta primers. Libraries were prepared by immunoSEQ multiplex PCR; TCRdb keeps only in-frame clonotypes and omits some of them. The table shows about 280,000 clones, with approximately 90% occurring only once. The clonotype originates from a woman aged 18-29 years in good health and CMV-seronegative. The V and J genes are TRBV28 and TRBJ2-3; 9 bases map to TRBD2. What was sequenced was PBMCs. This CDR3 is CASSPPAGGTDTQYF. The CDR3 DNA is TGTGCCAGCAGTCCCCCAGCGGGGGGAACAGATACGCAGTATTTT.